What follows are 26 T cell receptor beta chains derived from one specimen sequenced in a study of OX40 agonist ivuxolimab in advanced cancers. The data were produced by immunoSEQ multiplex PCR, yet TCRdb's version contains in-frame clones alone and is incomplete. This sample has some 100,000 clones; approximately 90% occur once, and the top ten carry 0.31%. This sample comprised CD4+ or CD8+ T cells sorted from blood, obtained in a trial of the OX40 agonist ivuxolimab. The receptors stem from an adult with an advanced solid tumor such as melanoma, head and neck, liver or kidney cancer.

The chain combines TRBV11-2 with TRBJ2-7, with D unclear. Germline lookup yields CDR1 SGHAT and CDR2 FQNNGV. The CDR3 extends over 15 amino acids. Trimming removed 3 bases at V and 1 base at J, with 13 bases between. The DNA for the CDR3 is TGTGCCAGCAGCTTGTCTGATGGGTCTTCCTACGAGCAGTACTTC. It encodes CASSLSDGSSYEQYF.

The CDR3 region has the DNA TGTGCCAGCAGCCCCCCTAGCGGGGCTTCTTCCCGGTACTTC. It specifies CASSPPSGASSRYF. J is TRBJ2-7 and V is TRBV7-9; 9 nucleotides align to TRBD2. This CDR3 comprises 14 residues. The V segment lost 5 bases and the J segment 12 bases; nucleotides outside the gene matches: 14. In germline, CDR1 is SEHNR, CDR2 FQNEAQ (reference sequence).

This chain links TRBV5-1 with TRBJ2-7; 12 bases line up with TRBD2. There are 16 residues in the CDR3. CDR1 is SGHRS, CDR2 YFSETQ, per germline. J lost 5 bases, V lost 2 bases, and 8 bases had no gene match. CDR3 sequence (DNA): TGCGCCAGCAGCTTTGCCCCGACTAGCGGGAGAAACGAGCAGTACTTC. Residues: CASSFAPTSGRNEQYF.

With respect to this clone: A read error may produce the germline difference seen at one junction end. The V gene is TRBV5-3, the J gene TRBJ1-2, with D unclear. TRBV5-3 is recorded as an ORF, its role being uncertain. The CDR3 sequence is 13 residues long. CDR3 region: CASSLVGENGYTF. As DNA, the CDR3 is TGTGCCAGCAGCTTGGTCGGGGAGAATGGCTACACCTTC.

The V call is TRBV19, the J call TRBJ2-3, with a weak D call TRBD2 (7 bases). CDR1 is LNHDA, CDR2 SQIVND, per germline (reference sequence). V gave up 5 bases and J gave up 1 base, with 16 bases separating them. CDR3 length equals 16 residues. The CDR3 reads CASSPPGGGGTDTQYF. In DNA form, the CDR3 reads TGTGCCAGTAGTCCTCCCGGAGGGGGGGGCACAGATACGCAGTATTTT.

The chain uses TRBV28 and TRBJ2-2, with 12 bases fitting TRBD2. The CDR3 is 16 residues long. Germline V lookup: CDR1 MDHEN, CDR2 SYDVKM. V lost 7 bases and J lost 4; bases outside the gene matches: 7. CDR3 DNA: TGTGCCAGCACCCTAGCGGGAGGGCTGGTCACCGGGGAGCTGTTTTTT. Protein sequence: CASTLAGGLVTGELFF. The full variable domain, completed using reference TRBV28 and TRBJ2-2, is DVKVTQSSRYLVKRTGEKVFLECVQDMDHENMFWYRQDPGLGLRLIYFSYDVKMKEKGDIPEGYSVSREKKERFSLILESASTNQTSMYLCASTLAGGLVTGELFFGEGSRLTVL.

This chain connects TRBV7-9 to TRBJ2-3; 7 bases map to TRBD2. The CDR3 extends over 14 amino acids. Germline CDR1 reads SEHNR; CDR2 reads FQNEAQ (reference sequence). V trimming: 3 bases; J trimming: 1 base; junction bases outside the gene matches: 1. This CDR3 is CASSFTSGTDTQYF. CDR3 coding DNA: TGTGCCAGCAGCTTCACTAGCGGCACAGATACGCAGTATTTT. Full variable domain (rest looked up from reference TRBV7-9 and TRBJ2-3): DTGVSQNPRHKITKRGQNVTFRCDPISEHNRLYWYRQTLGQGPEFLTYFQNEAQLEKSRLLSDRFSAERPKGSFSTLEIQRTEQGDSAMYLCASSFTSGTDTQYFGPGTRLTVL.

The V call is TRBV19, the J call TRBJ1-2, with D hard to call. The CDR3 extends over 14 amino acids. The V end lost 6 bases, the J end lost 4 bases, and 15 bases lay between the germline ends. Germline V gene sequence: CDR1 LNHDA, CDR2 SQIVND (reference sequence). CDR3 nucleotides: TGTGCCAGTAGCCCTAGGGCGTACGGCTATGGCTACACCTTC. Protein: CASSPRAYGYGYTF.

This chain joins TRBV7-8 and TRBJ2-7; 9 bases are shared with TRBD2. CDR3 length equals 15 residues. CDR1 is SGHVS and CDR2 is FQNEAQ in the germline V gene. V trimming: 5 bases; J trimming: 6 bases; junction bases outside the gene matches: 11. As DNA, the CDR3 is TGTGCCAGCAGCCGCCCTAGGACAGCGGGAGGCGAGCAGTACTTC. This codes for CASSRPRTAGGEQYF. The full variable domain, its missing parts supplied by reference TRBV7-8 and TRBJ2-7, is GAGVSQSPRYKVAKRGQDVALRCDPISGHVSLFWYQQALGQGPEFLTYFQNEAQLDKSGLPSDRFFAERPEGSVSTLKIQRTQQEDSAVYLCASSRPRTAGGEQYFGPGTRLTVT.

The CDR3: CASSLSLAPEQYF. The CDR3 region has the DNA TGTGCCAGCAGCCTAAGTCTGGCCCCCGAGCAGTACTTC. This chain joins TRBV7-2 and TRBJ2-7; D gene unclear. The germline V gene encodes CDR1 SGHTA and CDR2 FQGNSA. This CDR3 is built from 13 residues. The V and J ends lost 5 bases and 6 bases respectively, with 14 bases between them.

This clone was detected only once. The V gene is TRBV18, the J gene TRBJ1-2; a weak D match, TRBD1 (5 bases). V was clipped by 6 bases and J by 0 bases, with 11 bases between them. The germline V gene has CDR1 KGHSH and CDR2 LQKENI. The CDR3 extends over 14 amino acids. The CDR3 DNA sequence: TGTGCCAGCTCTGGGGGGAGCTCTAACTATGGCTACACCTTC. Translating gives CASSGGSSNYGYTF.

The rearrangement links TRBV6-4 to TRBJ1-2; D is unclear. The germline gives CDR1 MRHNA, CDR2 SNTAGT. CDR3 length: 13 amino acids. Trimming left V 0 bases short and J 7 bases short, with 9 bases between. CDR3 sequence reads: CASSDSRVSGYTF. DNA of the CDR3: TGTGCCAGCAGTGACTCAAGGGTTTCTGGCTACACCTTC.

This clone was observed a single time. The J gene is TRBJ2-7, the V gene TRBV28; 8 nucleotides agree with TRBD1. Germline CDR1 and CDR2: MDHEN and SYDVKM. V was pared by 7 bases and J by 1 base, with 3 bases of the junction left unmatched. The CDR3 totals 13 residues. CDR3 in DNA: TGTGCCAGCACCCGACAGGGGTCCTACGAGCAGTACTTC. Translation: CASTRQGSYEQYF.

The chain has TRBV11-2 and TRBJ2-2; 9 nucleotides agree with TRBD2. The V and J ends lost 2 bases and 8 bases, in that order; junction bases with no gene match: 9. Germline V gene data show CDR1 as SGHAT and CDR2 as FQNNGV. The CDR3 runs 16 residues. The CDR3 DNA follows: TGTGCCAGCAGCTTAATATTTGCGGGAGGGCGGGGGGAGCTGTTTTTT. Encoded protein: CASSLIFAGGRGELFF.

V usage is TRBV5-1 and J usage is TRBJ2-7; 7 bases fit TRBD2. The CDR3 sequence is 15 residues long. V shed 0 bases and J 2 bases; nucleotides not matched to a gene: 5. Germline V CDR1 and CDR2: SGHRS, YFSETQ. The CDR3 is CASSLEASGPYEQYF. CDR3 DNA sequence: TGCGCCAGCAGCTTGGAGGCTAGCGGACCCTACGAGCAGTACTTC.

The chain carries TRBV9 and TRBJ2-5, with 10 positions matching TRBD1. CDR3 length: 16 residues. Germline V gene sequence: CDR1 SGDLS, CDR2 YYNGEE. Germline trimming cut 0 bases from V and 5 bases from J; bases unmatched to any gene: 7. Here the CDR3 DNA reads TGTGCCAGCAGCGTAGTACCGACAGGGGGCAGGGAGACCCAGTACTTC. Translating gives CASSVVPTGGRETQYF. Complete variable domain (other parts from reference TRBV9 and TRBJ2-5): DSGVTQTPKHLITATGQRVTLRCSPRSGDLSVYWYQQSLDQGLQFLIQYYNGEERAKGNILERFSAQQFPDLHSELNLSSLELGDSALYFCASSVVPTGGRETQYFGPGTRLLVL.

The rearrangement uses TRBV21-1 and TRBJ1-5; TRBD1, the table's D call, lacks a check against the DNA. TRBV21-1 is listed as a pseudogene. This CDR3 region has 14 residues. The CDR3 DNA sequence: TGTGCCAGCCAGGGATTGAGTAGCAATCAGCCCCAGCATTTT. Translation: CASQGLSSNQPQHF.

The chain is built from TRBV28 and TRBJ2-5; 9 bases fit TRBD2. The CDR3 totals 14 residues. Trimming removed 2 bases from V and 2 bases from J; junction bases left unmatched: 0. Looked up from germline, CDR1 is MDHEN and CDR2 is SYDVKM. The CDR3 sequence: CASSLSGRQETQYF. Written as DNA, the CDR3 is TGTGCCAGCAGTTTAAGCGGGAGGCAAGAGACCCAGTACTTC.

The genes are TRBV7-9 and TRBJ1-2, with D unresolved. The V end was cut by 4 bases, the J end by 12 bases, with 18 bases between. The CDR3 loop spans 13 amino acids. Germline CDR1 and CDR2: SEHNR and FQNEAQ (reference sequence). CDR3 residues: CASSSGPPVSDTF. CDR3 DNA: TGTGCCAGCAGCTCCGGGCCCCCCGTATCCGACACCTTC. Complete variable domain (other parts from reference TRBV7-9 and TRBJ1-2): DTGVSQNPRHKITKRGQNVTFRCDPISEHNRLYWYRQTLGQGPEFLTYFQNEAQLEKSRLLSDRFSAERPKGSFSTLEIQRTEQGDSAMYLCASSSGPPVSDTFGSGTRLTVV.

V and J are TRBV9 and TRBJ1-2; no clear D gene. CDR1 is SGDLS and CDR2 is YYNGEE in the germline V gene. V shed 4 bases and J shed 4 bases, with 17 bases lying between them. CDR3 length: 15 amino acids. This CDR3 is CASSTRDLQAYGYTF. DNA for the CDR3: TGTGCCAGCAGCACCCGGGATCTCCAAGCCTATGGCTACACCTTC.

The chain combines TRBV7-2 with TRBJ2-1; 7 bases are a match to TRBD1. This CDR3 contains 14 residues. The junction had 11 bases not matched to a gene; V was cut back by 5 bases and J by 10 bases. Germline CDR1 reads SGHTA; CDR2 reads FQGNSA. For the CDR3, the DNA is TGTGCCAGCAGCCTAAGACAGGGTTCCAGGGAGCAGTTCTTC. The encoded protein is CASSLRQGSREQFF.

The chain carries TRBV7-6 and TRBJ2-1; 13 bases line up with TRBD2. Germline V gives CDR1 SGHVS, CDR2 FNYEAQ. V gave up 0 bases and J gave up 1 base; unmatched junction bases: 6. CDR3 size: 19 residues. CDR3 sequence: CASSLAAGTSGASYNEQFF. The DNA for the CDR3 is TGTGCCAGCAGCTTAGCGGCCGGGACTAGCGGGGCATCCTACAATGAGCAGTTCTTC. The full variable domain, its missing parts supplied by reference TRBV7-6 and TRBJ2-1, is GAGVSQSPRYKVTKRGQDVALRCDPISGHVSLYWYRQALGQGPEFLTYFNYEAQQDKSGLPNDRFSAERPEGSISTLTIQRTEQRDSAMYRCASSLAAGTSGASYNEQFFGPGTRLTVL.

This rearrangement joins TRBV29-1 to TRBJ2-1; D call uncertain. The CDR3 is 11 residues long. Trimming pared 4 bases from V and 9 bases from J, leaving 10 bases between. CDR1 SQVTM and CDR2 ANQGSEA come from the germline V gene. CDR3 amino acids: CSVGAFGEQFF. In nucleotides, the CDR3 is TGCAGCGTTGGTGCTTTCGGTGAGCAGTTCTTC.

V is TRBV4-3 and J is TRBJ2-5, with D hard to call. The V end lost 0 bases, the J end lost 5 bases, and 10 bases lay between the germline ends. Germline CDR1 reads LGHNA; CDR2 reads YSLEER. The CDR3 is 14 amino acids. The chain's CDR3 is CASSQDVGSETQYF. CDR3 in DNA: TGCGCCAGCAGCCAAGATGTGGGTTCGGAGACCCAGTACTTC.

The gene calls are TRBV7-2 and TRBJ1-1, with 10 bases matching TRBD1. Germline CDR1 reads SGHTA; CDR2 reads FQGNSA. Losses at the gene ends were 6 bases for V and 7 bases for J; bases not matched to a gene: 14. CDR3 length: 16 residues. The CDR3 is CASRINAGTGASEAFF. As DNA, the CDR3 is TGTGCCAGCAGAATTAACGCCGGGACAGGGGCCAGTGAAGCTTTCTTT.

The V call is TRBV5-6, the J call TRBJ2-7, with 8 bases lining up with TRBD1. CDR3 size: 15 residues. J lost 7 bases, V lost 0 bases, and 9 bases had no gene match. Per the germline V gene, CDR1 is SGHDT and CDR2 is YYEEEE. The CDR3 here is CASSLAAGGTEEQYF. CDR3 bases: TGTGCCAGCAGCTTGGCCGCAGGGGGCACGGAAGAGCAGTACTTC.